The next 18 T cell receptor beta chains were all read from a single sample in a study of technical replicates of blood from several donors (dated by TCRdb to about 2017). The library was built by means of the immunoSEQ multiplex PCR assay. TCRdb carries this immuneACCESS record with in-frame sequences only. Its versions omit some clonotypes, under half of them owing to an unresolved V gene in the studies checked, with the rest unexplained. This sample comprises tens of thousands of clones, 94% of them detected only once. The ten largest make up about 0.35% of the sample. Sequences were obtained from T cells isolated from PBMCs. The receptors here all came from a human donor in good health.

The chain uses TRBV30 and TRBJ1-4, with a possible D match to TRBD1 (5 bases). The CDR3 consists of 13 residues. Looked up from germline, CDR1 is GTSNPN and CDR2 is SVGIG (reference sequence). V lost 2 bases and J 8 bases, leaving 12 bases between the germline ends. The CDR3 protein is CAWSPGFNEKLFF. CDR3 sequence (DNA): TGTGCCTGGAGTCCAGGGTTCAACGAAAAACTGTTTTTT.

The chain links TRBV18 to TRBJ1-1; no firm D call. CDR3 length equals 16 residues. V was clipped by 4 bases and J by 4 bases, with 19 bases between them. CDR1 KGHSH and CDR2 LQKENI come from the germline V gene. DNA for the CDR3: TGTGCCAGCTCACATCTATGGGTCGGGGAATCCACTGAAGCTTTCTTT. It yields the protein CASSHLWVGESTEAFF.

The count of this clone is one. J is TRBJ2-5 and V is TRBV7-3; 11 bases are a match to TRBD2. The CDR3 has 15 residues. CDR1 is SGHTA, CDR2 FQGTGA, per germline. The ends lost 5 bases at V and 3 bases at J; junction bases unmatched: 5. The CDR3 here is CASSQGGLAEETQYF. CDR3 in DNA: TGTGCCAGCAGCCAAGGGGGACTAGCGGAAGAGACCCAGTACTTC.

The V and J genes are TRBV9 and TRBJ2-7; 12 nucleotides match TRBD2. Trimming cost V 3 bases and J 2 bases; bases outside gene matches: 6. This CDR3 has 16 residues. Germline CDR1 and CDR2: SGDLS and YYNGEE. Here the CDR3 DNA reads TGTGCCAGCAGCGCTTCACTAGCGGGAGGCACCTACGAGCAGTACTTC. Protein product: CASSASLAGGTYEQYF.

V gene TRBV4-1 combines with J gene TRBJ1-5; D possibly corresponds to TRBD1 (5 bases). This CDR3 region has 15 residues. Germline CDR1 reads MGHRA; CDR2 reads YSYEKL. V was pared by 5 bases and J by 3 bases, with 14 bases between. The DNA of the CDR3 is TGCGCCAGCAGCTGGGAAACAGGCGTCAATCAGCCCCAGCATTTT. It codes for CASSWETGVNQPQHF.

The V gene is TRBV19, the J gene TRBJ2-7, with a weak D call TRBD2 (6 bases). Germline values: CDR1 LNHDA, CDR2 SQIVND (reference sequence). This CDR3 contains 16 residues. Trimming took 2 bases from V and 1 from J, leaving 15 bases between them. The CDR3 sequence is CASSISINAGSYEQYF. The CDR3 nucleotides read TGTGCCAGTAGTATAAGTATCAATGCGGGATCCTACGAGCAGTACTTC.

This chain links TRBV19 with TRBJ2-3; TRBD1 matches 8 bases. Germline trimming cut 3 bases from V and 0 bases from J; bases unmatched to any gene: 2. Germline V gene data show CDR1 as LNHDA and CDR2 as SQIVND (reference sequence). The CDR3 is 15 residues long. CDR3 in amino acids: CASSMDRASTDTQYF. The CDR3 DNA reads as TGTGCCAGTAGTATGGACAGGGCTAGCACAGATACGCAGTATTTT.

The J gene is TRBJ2-1, the V gene TRBV25-1; possible D gene TRBD1, 6 bases. V lost 4 bases, J lost 1 base, and 17 bases lay in between. CDR3 size: 17 residues. Germline CDR1 reads MGHDK; CDR2 reads SYGVNS. DNA for the CDR3: TGTGCCAGCAGTGGAGTACAGGGAGTACAATCCTACAATGAGCAGTTCTTC. Amino acid sequence: CASSGVQGVQSYNEQFF.

This clone appeared a single time. This chain joins TRBV27 and TRBJ2-7; 10 bases fit TRBD2. This CDR3 is built from 13 residues. Looked up from germline, CDR1 is MNHEY and CDR2 is SMNVEV (reference sequence). The ends lost 8 bases at V and 1 base at J; junction bases unmatched: 2. DNA of the CDR3: TGTGCCAGCGGGGGACTAGCGTCCTACGAGCAGTACTTC. Protein sequence: CASGGLASYEQYF.

The V and J genes are TRBV27 and TRBJ1-4, with 7 bases identical to TRBD1. The CDR3 spans 16 residues. The V gene's germline CDR1 is MNHEY and CDR2 SMNVEV (reference sequence). The V and J ends lost 3 bases and 3 bases, in that order; junction bases with no gene match: 7. The CDR3 DNA reads TGTGCCAGCAGTTTCCTAACTACAGGGGCTAATGAAAAACTGTTTTTT. Its protein product is CASSFLTTGANEKLFF.

The chain joins TRBV6-6 to TRBJ2-1; TRBD2 aligns across 10 bases. CDR3 size: 16 residues. Looked up from germline, CDR1 is MNHNY and CDR2 is SVGAGI (reference sequence). V lost 2 bases to trimming and J lost 4 bases; unmatched junction nucleotides: 5. DNA of the CDR3: TGTGCCAGCAGTTACAGGCTAGCGGGGGCATACAATGAGCAGTTCTTC. Translated: CASSYRLAGAYNEQFF.

This chain joins TRBV2 and TRBJ1-1; D may be TRBD1 (6 bases). Trimming took 7 bases from V and 8 from J, leaving 8 bases between them. The CDR3 spans 10 residues. CDR1 and CDR2 from the germline V gene are SNHLY and FYNNEI. This CDR3 is CASTTGEAFF. The CDR3 DNA is TGTGCCAGCACTACAGGGGAAGCTTTCTTT.

V gene TRBV2 combines with J gene TRBJ2-2; unclear D gene. The CDR3 loop spans 14 amino acids. CDR1 is SNHLY and CDR2 is FYNNEI in the germline V gene. Trimming removed 1 base at V and 4 bases at J, with 7 bases between. In DNA, the CDR3 is TGTGCCAGCAGTGAAGATAGAGTCACCGGGGAGCTGTTTTTT. Protein product: CASSEDRVTGELFF.

The V and J genes are TRBV7-2 and TRBJ2-1; D is uncertain. Trimming removed 5 bases at V and 9 bases at J, with 14 bases between. Germline assignment: CDR1 SGHTA and CDR2 FQGNSA. The CDR3 runs to 13 residues. The CDR3 spells CASSLNRVGEQFF. CDR3 coding DNA: TGTGCCAGCAGCCTAAACCGGGTTGGTGAGCAGTTCTTC.

The gene calls are TRBV7-9 and TRBJ1-1; D remains unclear. Between the trimmed V and J ends, which lost 8 bases and 0 bases, there was a span of 10 bases. Germline V gene data show CDR1 as SEHNR and CDR2 as FQNEAQ (reference sequence). This CDR3 has 13 amino acids. As DNA, the CDR3 is TGTGCCAGCTGTCCGACACTGAACACTGAAGCTTTCTTT. As protein: CASCPTLNTEAFF.

The rearrangement joins TRBV6-5 to TRBJ2-1, with D uncertain. This CDR3 contains 16 residues. Trimming shortened V by 0 bases and J by 0 bases, and 9 bases separated the two germline ends. Per the germline V gene, CDR1 is MNHEY and CDR2 is SVGAGI. The CDR3 bases are TGTGCCAGCAGTTACTCGCAAGAGAGCTCCTACAATGAGCAGTTCTTC. Translated: CASSYSQESSYNEQFF.

This clone was observed a single time. This chain links TRBV4-2 with TRBJ2-5; TRBD2 matches 7 bases. The CDR3 length is 14 residues. Germline CDR1 is LGHNA and CDR2 is YNFKEQ. Germline trimming cut 1 base from V and 1 base from J; bases unmatched to any gene: 0. The CDR3 DNA sequence: TGTGCCAGCAGCCAAGGACTAGCCCAAGAGACCCAGTACTTC. This sequence encodes CASSQGLAQETQYF.

The CDR3 protein is CASSPASGPYEQYF. CDR3 sequence (DNA): TGTGCCAGCAGCCCAGCGAGCGGGCCCTACGAGCAGTACTTC. This chain connects TRBV6-6 to TRBJ2-7, with D perhaps TRBD2 (6 bases). The CDR3 sequence is 14 residues long. Germline CDR1 and CDR2: MNHNY and SVGAGI (reference sequence). Trimming shortened V by 6 bases and J by 2 bases, and 14 bases separated the two germline ends.